Following are 14 T cell receptor beta chains from one sample sequenced in a study of T cell repertoires in cytomegalovirus infection (dated by TCRdb to between 2018 and 2020). Sequencing relied on an Illumina HiSeq 1500. Using fastp trimming at Q25 and MiXCR clonotype assembly, TCRdb reanalyzed the public sequencing data and kept in-frame beta chains. One record per CDR3 amino acid sequence lists the most common genes and DNA. The sample data list about 240,000 distinct CDR3 sequences, and 6% to 8% of these were observed just once. Clones ranked in the top ten supply more than 5.5% of the sample. Specimen: PBMCs. The receptors come from a human donor in good health (CMV status not recorded). Some clones in this sample may be carry-over from other donors' samples.

CDR3 nucleotide sequence: TGCAGCGTTCTTCCCCCCGGGACAGGAGATGAGCAGTTCTTC. Its protein product is CSVLPPGTGDEQFF. V gene TRBV29-1 combines with J gene TRBJ2-1; 8 bases fit TRBD1. Per germline, CDR1 SQVTM and CDR2 ANQGSEA. Trimming removed 5 bases from V and 8 bases from J; junction bases left unmatched: 11. The CDR3 length is 14 residues.

This clonotype was recorded many times. The genes are TRBV25-1 and TRBJ2-2; D remains unclear. The CDR3 consists of 13 residues. V was cut by 1 base and J by 7 bases, with 7 bases left in between. Germline V gene lookup returns CDR1 MGHDK and CDR2 SYGVNS. The CDR3 spells CASSEWGLGELFF. CDR3 nucleotides: TGTGCCAGCAGTGAATGGGGTCTCGGGGAGCTGTTTTTT.

This clonotype has a count of ten or more. The chain carries TRBV25-1 and TRBJ2-7; 10 nucleotides line up with TRBD1. Per germline, CDR1 MGHDK and CDR2 SYGVNS. The CDR3 covers 15 residues. The V and J ends lost 9 bases and 3 bases, in that order; junction bases with no gene match: 11. The chain's CDR3 is CASYGQGESVYEQYF. Written as DNA, the CDR3 is TGTGCCAGTTACGGACAGGGGGAATCAGTCTACGAGCAGTACTTC.

This clonotype was seen many times. The V call is TRBV27, the J call TRBJ1-5; a possible D gene is TRBD1 (6 bases). Germline CDR1 reads MNHEY; CDR2 reads SMNVEV (reference sequence). The CDR3 spans 14 residues. Trimming shortened V by 3 bases and J by 5 bases, and 11 bases separated the two germline ends. CDR3 nucleotide sequence: TGTGCCAGCAGTTTGGGGCAGGGGCATCAGCCCCAGCATTTT. It codes for CASSLGQGHQPQHF.

This clonotype showed up many times. J is TRBJ2-1 and V is TRBV28, with 11 bases identical to TRBD2. This CDR3 is 16 amino acids long. Trimming removed 4 bases from V and 4 bases from J; junction bases left unmatched: 6. Per the germline V gene, CDR1 is MDHEN and CDR2 is SYDVKM. CDR3 in amino acids: CASSSFSGGAYNEQFF. Written as DNA, the CDR3 is TGTGCCAGCAGTTCGTTTAGCGGGGGGGCTTACAATGAGCAGTTCTTC.

This clonotype was counted many times. The chain employs TRBV11-3 and TRBJ1-1, with a weak D call TRBD1 (5 bases). In germline, CDR1 is SGHNT, CDR2 YENEEA. With 1 base removed from V and 0 bases from J, the gap between germline ends came to 9 bases. This CDR3 region has 15 residues. In nucleotides, the CDR3 is TGTGCCAGCAGCTTAGCAGGGAACATGAACACTGAAGCTTTCTTT. The encoded protein is CASSLAGNMNTEAFF.

This clonotype came up many times. CDR3 sequence reads: CATLRPGTGEAFF. For the CDR3, the DNA is TGTGCCACTCTAAGGCCCGGGACAGGAGAGGCTTTCTTT. The chain links TRBV28 to TRBJ1-1; TRBD1 aligns across 8 bases. Germline-derived CDR1 and CDR2 are MDHEN and SYDVKM. V dropped 10 bases and J dropped 11; count of bases not matched to a gene: 15. CDR3 length: 13 amino acids.

At least ten counts were recorded for this clonotype. The CDR3 loop is CASSDPSGGNEQFF. The CDR3 nucleotides read TGTGCCAGCAGCGATCCTAGCGGGGGAAATGAGCAGTTCTTC. The chain links TRBV9 to TRBJ2-1, with 10 bases fitting TRBD2. V trimming: 3 bases; J trimming: 7 bases; junction bases outside the gene matches: 4. This CDR3 region has 14 residues. CDR1 and CDR2 (germline): SGDLS, YYNGEE. Full variable domain (rest looked up from reference TRBV9 and TRBJ2-1): DSGVTQTPKHLITATGQRVTLRCSPRSGDLSVYWYQQSLDQGLQFLIQYYNGEERAKGNILERFSAQQFPDLHSELNLSSLELGDSALYFCASSDPSGGNEQFFGPGTRLTVL.

This clonotype was found many times. The gene calls are TRBV29-1 and TRBJ2-7, with a weak D call TRBD1 (6 bases). V shed 2 bases and J shed 5 bases, with 22 bases lying between them. The CDR3 runs 16 residues. Germline CDR1 SQVTM, CDR2 ANQGSEA. CDR3 in amino acids: CSVELRKLGALNEQYF. DNA of the CDR3: TGCAGCGTTGAACTCCGAAAGTTGGGGGCGCTGAACGAGCAGTACTTC.

This clonotype was seen repeatedly, ten times or more. The chain uses TRBV28 and TRBJ1-1; 9 nucleotides agree with TRBD1. Trimming at V came to 4 bases and at J to 4 bases, leaving 10 bases not matched to a gene. The CDR3 is 16 residues long. Germline V gene data show CDR1 as MDHEN and CDR2 as SYDVKM. Here the CDR3 DNA reads TGTGCCAGCAGTTCGCCCCGGGGACAGGGTTCCACTGAAGCTTTCTTT. Amino acid sequence: CASSSPRGQGSTEAFF. The full variable domain, its missing parts supplied by reference TRBV28 and TRBJ1-1, is DVKVTQSSRYLVKRTGEKVFLECVQDMDHENMFWYRQDPGLGLRLIYFSYDVKMKEKGDIPEGYSVSREKKERFSLILESASTNQTSMYLCASSSPRGQGSTEAFFGQGTRLTVV.

This clonotype was recorded at least ten times. The chain uses TRBV2 and TRBJ1-4; D gene ambiguous. The V gene's germline CDR1 is SNHLY and CDR2 FYNNEI. CDR3 length equals 14 residues. V was cut by 8 bases and J by 0 bases, with 10 bases left in between. The CDR3 DNA reads TGTGCCAGCCCCCCCACCCCAACTAATGAAAAACTGTTTTTT. Its translation: CASPPTPTNEKLFF.

This clonotype was counted at least ten times. This chain joins TRBV29-1 and TRBJ2-7; 7 nucleotides agree with TRBD1. Germline loops: CDR1 SQVTM, CDR2 ANQGSEA. With 6 bases clipped from V and 0 bases from J, the junction kept 2 bases outside the gene matches. This CDR3 spans 12 amino acids. The CDR3: CSVGQRSYEQYF. The CDR3, as DNA: TGCAGCGTGGGACAGCGCTCCTACGAGCAGTACTTC.

This clonotype was observed many times. V gene TRBV6-2 or TRBV6-3 combines with J gene TRBJ1-3; D is unresolved. Germline V gene sequence: CDR1 MNHEY, CDR2 SVGEGT. V shed 8 bases and J shed 0 bases, with 14 bases lying between them. This CDR3 comprises 15 residues. DNA of the CDR3: TGTGCCAGCCGCGACGCTTCATTCTCTGGAAACACCATATATTTT. Its protein product is CASRDASFSGNTIYF.

This clonotype was counted ten times or more. V usage is TRBV7-2 and J usage is TRBJ1-5; D unclear. The CDR3 is 13 amino acids. Deletions cut 2 bases from V and 6 bases from J, with 8 bases between. Germline V gene sequence: CDR1 SGHTA, CDR2 FQGNSA. CDR3: CASSLREAQPQHF. CDR3 nucleotide sequence: TGTGCCAGCAGCTTAAGGGAGGCTCAGCCCCAGCATTTT.